This TCR beta chain was recovered during a study of blood T cell repertoires in COVID-19. Using immunoSEQ multiplex PCR, the repertoire was profiled, and TCRdb retains in-frame clones only, with some absent. This table has about 30,000 clones, 75% to 90% appearing once. The CDR3 has 13 amino acids. Germline lookup yields CDR1 LNHDA and CDR2 SQIVND (reference sequence). Trimming took 8 bases from V and 5 from J; bases not matched to a gene: 6. This clone has a single count. The chain uses TRBV19 and TRBJ2-4, with 7 bases identical to TRBD1. Sequencing used peripheral blood. The receptor comes from a man older than 75 with acute or convalescent COVID-19. The CDR3 loop is CASSTDRENIQYF. In DNA form, the CDR3 reads TGTGCCAGTTCTACAGACAGGGAAAACATTCAGTACTTC.